This passage covers 5 T cell receptor beta chains from one sample sequenced in a study of blood T cell repertoires in COVID-19. Profiled with immunoSEQ multiplex PCR; TCRdb holds only in-frame clones, not every one. The repertoire includes under 200,000 clones, 60% to 85% of them detected once, and 2.5% to 3.5% sits in the top ten. Sequencing used peripheral blood. The receptors stem from a man between 65 and 85 years old with acute or convalescent COVID-19.

This chain joins TRBV28 and TRBJ2-7; 11 bases are shared with TRBD2. CDR3 length equals 15 residues. Germline assignment: CDR1 MDHEN and CDR2 SYDVKM. V was clipped by 7 bases and J by 2 bases; unmatched bases: 7. The CDR3 DNA follows: TGTGCCAGCACCTCTGTAGCGGGAGGGCCCTACGAGCAGTACTTC. It yields the protein CASTSVAGGPYEQYF.

This clone has just one count. The chain joins TRBV5-1 to TRBJ2-6; D is possibly TRBD1 (6 bases). The V end lost 4 bases, the J end lost 0 bases, and 11 bases lay between the germline ends. This CDR3 has 16 residues. Germline CDR1 and CDR2: SGHRS and YFSETQ. For the CDR3, the DNA is TGCGCCAGCAGCCCCGACAGGAGCTCTGGGGCCAACGTCCTGACTTTC. Translation gives CASSPDRSSGANVLTF.

The chain joins TRBV10-3 to TRBJ1-5; D may be TRBD1 (5 bases). Trimming removed 3 bases at V and 2 bases at J, with 14 bases between. Germline V CDR1 and CDR2: ENHRY, SYGVKD. The CDR3 sequence is 16 residues long. DNA for the CDR3: TGTGCCATCAGTGATAATTGGCAGGGTGGCAATCAGCCCCAGCATTTT. Protein sequence: CAISDNWQGGNQPQHF.

The V gene is TRBV14, the J gene TRBJ1-6, with 8 bases identical to TRBD1. CDR3 length equals 14 residues. From germline, CDR1 is SGHDN and CDR2 FVKESK. V shed 1 base, J shed 8 bases, and the junction held 1 base outside the gene matches. The CDR3 DNA follows: TGTGCCAGCAGCCAAGGGGACAGGTATTCACCCCTCCACTTT. Residues: CASSQGDRYSPLHF. Full variable domain (rest looked up from reference TRBV14 and TRBJ1-6): EAGVTQFPSHSVIEKGQTVTLRCDPISGHDNLYWYRRVMGKEIKFLLHFVKESKQDESGMPNNRFLAERTGGTYSTLKVQPAELEDSGVYFCASSQGDRYSPLHFGNGTRLTVT.

The rearrangement links TRBV6-5 to TRBJ1-2; 8 nucleotides agree with TRBD1. Germline CDR1 is MNHEY and CDR2 is SVGAGI. The V and J ends lost 7 bases and 4 bases, in that order; junction bases with no gene match: 8. CDR3 length equals 14 residues. The CDR3 nucleotides are TGTGCCAGCAAGGGACAGGAGCGCTTCTATGGCTACACCTTC. Protein: CASKGQERFYGYTF.